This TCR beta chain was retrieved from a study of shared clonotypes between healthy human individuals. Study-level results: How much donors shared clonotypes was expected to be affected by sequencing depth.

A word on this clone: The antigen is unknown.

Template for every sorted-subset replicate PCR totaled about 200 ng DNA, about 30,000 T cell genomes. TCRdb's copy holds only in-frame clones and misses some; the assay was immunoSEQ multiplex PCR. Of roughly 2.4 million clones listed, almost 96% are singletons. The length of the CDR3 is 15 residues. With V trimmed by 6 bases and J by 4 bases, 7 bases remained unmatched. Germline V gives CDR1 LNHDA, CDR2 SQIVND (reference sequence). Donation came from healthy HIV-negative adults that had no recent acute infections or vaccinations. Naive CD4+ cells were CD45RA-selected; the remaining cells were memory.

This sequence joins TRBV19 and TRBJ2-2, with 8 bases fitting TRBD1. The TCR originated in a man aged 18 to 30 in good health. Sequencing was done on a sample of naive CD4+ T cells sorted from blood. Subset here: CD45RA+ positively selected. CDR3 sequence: CASSRDRMRTGELFF. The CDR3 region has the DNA TGTGCCAGTAGCAGGGACAGGATGCGCACCGGGGAGCTGTTTTTT.